This T cell receptor (beta chain) was sequenced in a study of T cell responses to AZD1222 COVID-19 vaccine. TCRdb's table, derived via immunoSEQ multiplex PCR, lists solely in-frame clones and lacks some. The profile shows 100,000 to 120,000 clones, roughly 82% of them singletons. V trimming: 5 bases; J trimming: 7 bases; junction bases outside the gene matches: 4. CDR1 SGHTA and CDR2 FQGNSA come from the germline V gene. The CDR3 is 12 residues long. The sequenced sample was peripheral blood, obtained on day 0 of AZD1222 vaccination. This chain connects TRBV7-2 to TRBJ2-5, with TRBD2 matching over 7 bases. This TCR was sampled from an adult in good health. The CDR3 loop is CASSLPGGTQYF. The CDR3 DNA is TGTGCCAGCAGCCTCCCGGGGGGGACCCAGTACTTC.